The T cell receptor beta chain under discussion was sequenced for a study of T cell responses to AZD1222 COVID-19 vaccine. Turning to the study itself: Combined were second doses at about 4 or about 12 weeks. Findings and caveats of the study: With two AZD1222 doses given, Spike-specific TCR breadth and depth both rose.

Assay: immunoSEQ multiplex PCR; the TCRdb copy retains only in-frame clones and omits some. The sample comprises about 130,000 clones, more than 75% of which are singletons, and roughly 10% rests with the top ten. On this clone itself: Its matching antigen is unknown.

This TCR was sampled from an adult in good health. The sequences come from peripheral blood, collected on day 0 of AZD1222 vaccination.

The CDR3 region has the DNA TGCGCCAGCAGCTTGGGGGGGACAGCTGCGACCTACAATGAGCAGTTCTTC. Its translation is CASSLGGTAATYNEQFF. The V gene is TRBV5-1, the J gene TRBJ2-1; TRBD1 matches 7 bases. After removal of 0 bases from V and 2 bases from J, the junction contained 8 bases not matched to a gene. Germline CDR1 SGHRS, CDR2 YFSETQ. This CDR3 contains 17 residues.